The clone carrying this T cell receptor (beta chain) was recorded only once. What it binds is unknown. It was with a sample-barcoded 5' primer and a J-beta primer mix that a second PCR of roughly 6 to 12 cycles was run. Samples each returned at least 2.5 million CDR3-containing paired-end reads. TCRdb redid the calling of the 5' RACE reads with MiXCR, one entry per CDR3 protein. Here the sample spans approximately 690,000 distinct CDR3 sequences, roughly 58% being singletons. The data stem from a study of blood T cells in healthy people across ages. The study, taken as a whole, reports: Diversity was higher, and naive CD4+ cells more numerous, in long-lived donors than in aged donors.

Sequences were obtained from blood. The clonotype originates from a man in his 60s in good health.

CDR3 sequence (DNA): TGTGCCAGCAGGCTAGCGGGGGGGAACCCCACAGATACGCAGTATTTT. Translated: CASRLAGGNPTDTQYF. The chain combines TRBV6-6 with TRBJ2-3; 12 bases align to TRBD2. V gave up 6 bases and J gave up 2 bases; unmatched junction bases: 6. Germline V lookup: CDR1 MNHNY, CDR2 SVGAGI (reference sequence). The CDR3 length is 16 residues.